The present entry profiles one T cell receptor (beta chain) with its context. Its target is not known. Terminally differentiated effector memory CD45RA+ cells were excluded from the naive CD8 cells, which were CD45RO-negative and positively selected for CCR7. The entry originates in a study of shared clonotypes between healthy human individuals. Study-level points and caveats: Collection of samples was limited to blood; tissue repertoires likely differ. Estimated richness was generally greater in naive than memory subsets.

Deep was the level used in running the assay. Profiling relied on immunoSEQ multiplex PCR, and the TCRdb table lists in-frame clones only, not all of them. The table records almost 700,000 clones, roughly nine tenths of them present only once. V was pared by 7 bases and J by 8 bases, with 14 bases between. The CDR3 length is 12 residues. CDR1 is SEHNR and CDR2 is FQNEAQ in the germline V gene (reference sequence). The chain uses TRBV7-9 and TRBJ1-2, with a possible D match to TRBD1 (5 bases). The sample comprised naive CD8+ T cells sorted from blood. The receptor's source is a man in his thirties or forties in good health. The DNA for the CDR3 is TGTGCCAGCAACCCGGGAGGGGAGGGCTACACCTTC. The encoded protein is CASNPGGEGYTF.